This TCR beta chain is drawn from a study of cytomegalovirus exposure and HLA in healthy donors. PCR primers comprised 60 Vbeta and 13 Jbeta primers. Here immunoSEQ multiplex PCR was the method, and the copy in TCRdb shows in-frame clones only, minus some. The repertoire consists of some 150,000 clones, with roughly 85% occurring once and the leading ten covering approximately 0.66%. This clone has a handful of counts. This CDR3 is 17 amino acids long. The trim removed 4 bases at V and 0 bases at J, leaving 5 bases unmatched. Germline assignment: CDR1 SGHNT and CDR2 YENEEA. Sequencing was carried out using PBMCs. The source is a male donor in good health and CMV-seronegative. The V call is TRBV11-3, the J call TRBJ1-4; 10 bases are shared with TRBD1. The CDR3 coding sequence is TGTGCCAGCAGCTGCCGGGACAGGGGATCAACTAATGAAAAACTGTTTTTT. Its translation: CASSCRDRGSTNEKLFF.